A selection of T cell receptor beta chains follows, all from one sample in a study. TCRdb analysed the RT-PCR reads with MiXCR anew, one entry per CDR3 protein. Of hundreds of thousands of distinct CDR3 sequences listed, 14% are singletons. What was sequenced was memory CD4+ T cells from blood. These receptors were collected from a female donor in good health, serving as a healthy control. The CDR3 runs from the conserved cysteine through the conserved F or W. Each record gives: clone size, D gene, V gene, J gene, CDR3 protein, CDR3 DNA. The D gene is left open where the match is weak. Expanded clones are given a class, and other clones once, few, many or no size at all.

abundance: many
d_gene: -
v_gene: TRBV7-2
j_gene: TRBJ1-6
CDR3aa: CASSSTGPLTGSPLHF
CDR3nt: TGTGCCAGCAGCTCCACCGGGCCTCTGACAGGTTCACCCCTCCACTTT

abundance: -
d_gene: TRBD1
v_gene: TRBV19
j_gene: TRBJ1-1
CDR3aa: CASSIGTVPAAFF
CDR3nt: TGTGCCAGTAGTATTGGGACAGTCCCGGCGGCTTTCTTT

abundance: few
d_gene: -
v_gene: TRBV30
j_gene: TRBJ2-3
CDR3aa: CAWSVRTSDTQYF
CDR3nt: TGTGCCTGGAGTGTCAGGACTTCAGATACGCAGTATTTT

abundance: -
d_gene: TRBD2
v_gene: TRBV29-1
j_gene: TRBJ2-3
CDR3aa: CSVTSGRARDTQYF
CDR3nt: TGCAGCGTTACTAGCGGGAGGGCCCGGGATACGCAGTATTTT

abundance: -
d_gene: -
v_gene: TRBV7-2
j_gene: TRBJ2-1
CDR3aa: CASSSRADREQFF
CDR3nt: TGTGCCAGCAGCTCGCGAGCCGACCGTGAGCAGTTCTTC

abundance: few
d_gene: TRBD1
v_gene: TRBV25-1
j_gene: TRBJ2-2
CDR3aa: CASSANRDRWTGELFF
CDR3nt: TGTGCCAGCAGTGCAAACCGGGACAGGTGGACCGGGGAGCTGTTTTTT

abundance: many
d_gene: -
v_gene: TRBV10-3
j_gene: TRBJ2-3
CDR3aa: CAISGGADTQYF
CDR3nt: TGTGCCATCAGTGGGGGCGCAGATACGCAGTATTTT

abundance: -
d_gene: -
v_gene: TRBV10-3
j_gene: TRBJ1-2
CDR3aa: CAISEAEGYGYTF
CDR3nt: TGTGCCATCAGTGAGGCGGAGGGGTATGGCTACACCTTC

abundance: few
d_gene: -
v_gene: TRBV15
j_gene: TRBJ2-7
CDR3aa: CATSGGGAGPYEQYF
CDR3nt: TGTGCCACCAGCGGAGGGGGCGCAGGGCCCTACGAGCAGTACTTC

abundance: many
d_gene: -
v_gene: TRBV5-1
j_gene: TRBJ2-5
CDR3aa: CASSLRGSQTQETQYF
CDR3nt: TGCGCCAGCAGCTTGCGGGGATCTCAAACCCAAGAGACCCAGTACTTC

abundance: many
d_gene: -
v_gene: TRBV12-3/TRBV12-4
j_gene: TRBJ2-2
CDR3aa: CASSLSQTGELFF
CDR3nt: TGTGCCAGCAGTTTATCCCAGACCGGGGAGCTGTTTTTT

abundance: -
d_gene: -
v_gene: TRBV10-3
j_gene: TRBJ1-5
CDR3aa: CAISRGEDNQPQHF
CDR3nt: TGTGCCATCAGTCGAGGGGAAGACAATCAGCCCCAGCATTTT

abundance: many
d_gene: TRBD1
v_gene: TRBV5-1
j_gene: TRBJ1-1
CDR3aa: CASSLTGATEAFF
CDR3nt: TGTGCCAGCAGCCTGACAGGGGCCACTGAAGCTTTCTTT

abundance: many
d_gene: TRBD2
v_gene: TRBV20-1
j_gene: TRBJ2-7
CDR3aa: CSAGGGEALYEQYF
CDR3nt: TGCAGTGCCGGGGGGGGGGAGGCCCTCTACGAGCAGTACTTC

abundance: few
d_gene: -
v_gene: TRBV6-1
j_gene: TRBJ2-2
CDR3aa: CASRTENTGELFF
CDR3nt: TGTGCCAGCCGGACAGAAAACACCGGGGAGCTGTTTTTT